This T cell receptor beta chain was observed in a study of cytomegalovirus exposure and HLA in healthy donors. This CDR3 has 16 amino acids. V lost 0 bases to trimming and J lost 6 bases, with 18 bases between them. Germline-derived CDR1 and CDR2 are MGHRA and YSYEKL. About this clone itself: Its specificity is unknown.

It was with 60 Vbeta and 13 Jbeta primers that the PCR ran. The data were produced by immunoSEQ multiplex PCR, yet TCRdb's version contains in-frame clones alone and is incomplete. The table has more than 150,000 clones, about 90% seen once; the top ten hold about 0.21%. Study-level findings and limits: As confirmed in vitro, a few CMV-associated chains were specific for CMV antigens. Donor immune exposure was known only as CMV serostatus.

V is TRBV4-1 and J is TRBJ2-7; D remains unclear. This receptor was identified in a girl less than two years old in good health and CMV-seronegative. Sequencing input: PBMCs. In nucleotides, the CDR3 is TGCGCCAGCAGCCAAGATCCGAGGTTTAATTTGTTCGAGCAGTACTTC. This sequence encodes CASSQDPRFNLFEQYF.